This TCR beta chain was observed in a study of a mutant IDH1 vaccine in newly diagnosed glioma. Study details: Mean patient age was around 40 years; approximately 62% were male and approximately 40% female.

Sequencing was performed with immunoSEQ multiplex PCR; in TCRdb, only in-frame clones are kept and a portion is missing. The table lists about 26,000 clones, around four fifths of them singletons, with under 35% in the top ten. Time point in this sample: week 35, safety follow-up. Alongside topical imiquimod, each dose of vaccine comprised 300 ug of mutant IDH1 20-mer peptide. This CDR3 spans 20 amino acids. Germline V CDR1 and CDR2: SNHLY, FYNNEI. Trimming cost V 1 base and J 8 bases; bases outside gene matches: 22. As for this clone: Its antigen is as yet unknown.

The chain employs TRBV2 and TRBJ1-4, with 7 bases identical to TRBD1. The source material was PBMCs, sampled from a glioma patient whose treatment included an IDH1 peptide vaccine. The TCR was taken from a young man with glioma. The CDR3 DNA reads as TGTGCCAGCAGTGAAGACCGAGCTCGGGACAGAATAGACTTAGAGGAAAAACTGTTTTTT. Protein sequence: CASSEDRARDRIDLEEKLFF.